Listed below are T cell receptor beta chains from one sample, sequenced in a study of blood T cell repertoires in COVID-19. Libraries were prepared by immunoSEQ multiplex PCR; TCRdb keeps only in-frame clonotypes and omits some of them. The sample holds roughly 200,000 clones, 80% to 90% seen once. The material sequenced was peripheral blood. The receptors come from a man aged 40-49 years with active or convalescent COVID-19. Both conserved end residues are part of each CDR3. The D gene is left open where the match is weak. Clone size is stated in some rows and not others, as once, few, many or a class when expanded.

d_gene	v_gene	abundance	j_gene	CDR3nt	CDR3aa
NA	TRBV27	NA	TRBJ1-1	TGTGCCAGCAGCCCCGGTACTGAAGCTTTCTTT	CASSPGTEAFF
TRBD2	TRBV13	NA	TRBJ2-2	TGTGCCAGCAGCCCCCTAGCGGGACAGAACACCGGGGAGCTGTTTTTT	CASSPLAGQNTGELFF
NA	TRBV29-1	NA	TRBJ2-2	TGCAGCGTTGAACCCACAGGGTCGCGGCACACCGGGGAGCTGTTTTTT	CSVEPTGSRHTGELFF
NA	TRBV12-3/TRBV12-4	NA	TRBJ1-6	TGTGCCAGCAGACGGTCAAATTCACCCCTCCACTTT	CASRRSNSPLHF
NA	TRBV6-1	NA	TRBJ1-2	TGTGCCAGCAGTGAATATGTGGGGGAGGGAAGCTATGGCTACACCTTC	CASSEYVGEGSYGYTF
NA	TRBV19	many	TRBJ1-3	TGTGCCAGTAGTATCTCGGGGAGCAGGCTATCCGGAAACACCATATATTTT	CASSISGSRLSGNTIYF
TRBD1	TRBV5-4	NA	TRBJ1-2	TGTGCCAGCAGCGCAGGGGGATTCTATGGCTACACCTTC	CASSAGGFYGYTF
TRBD2	TRBV19	NA	TRBJ2-2	TGTGCCAGTAGCCCGACTAGCGGGGAACATTCCGGGGAGCTGTTTTTT	CASSPTSGEHSGELFF
TRBD2	TRBV5-1	few	TRBJ2-7	TGCGCCAGCAGCTTCCGGGGGACTAGCTACGAGCAGTACTTC	CASSFRGTSYEQYF
TRBD2	TRBV27	NA	TRBJ2-4	TGTGCCAGCAGCCCCCCCGGGACTAGCGGCAGAATTCAGTACTTC	CASSPPGTSGRIQYF
NA	TRBV3-1/TRBV3-2	once	TRBJ2-5	TGTGCCAGCAGCCACGGAGAGACCCAGTACTTC	CASSHGETQYF
NA	TRBV6-5	few	TRBJ1-6	TGTGCCAGCAGTCACCAAGTCCGGAATTCACCCCTCCACTTT	CASSHQVRNSPLHF
NA	TRBV24-1	NA	TRBJ1-4	TGTGCCACCACCGCGGGGGACGGTGAAAAACTGTTTTTT	CATTAGDGEKLFF
TRBD1	TRBV30	NA	TRBJ2-5	TGTGCCTGGAGGTGGCAGGGGGCGCGTGAGACCCAGTACTTC	CAWRWQGARETQYF
TRBD2	TRBV6-1	NA	TRBJ2-2	TGTGCCAGCAGTGACCAAGCGGGAGTAGGGGAGCTGTTTTTT	CASSDQAGVGELFF
NA	TRBV19	NA	TRBJ2-2	TGTGCCACCTCAAGCCCCGGGGAGCTGTTTTTT	CATSSPGELFF
TRBD1	TRBV5-1	few	TRBJ1-6	TGCGCCAGCAGCTTGGGGACAGGGTTAAATAGAGGGTCACCCCTCCACTTT	CASSLGTGLNRGSPLHF
TRBD1	TRBV7-2	NA	TRBJ1-2	TGTGCCAGCAGCTCAGCCCGGACAGGTGCGGCGGGCTACACCTTC	CASSSARTGAAGYTF
NA	TRBV11-3	NA	TRBJ1-6	TGTGCCAGCAGCGAGGGTTTTAATTCACCCCTCCACTTT	CASSEGFNSPLHF
NA	TRBV2	NA	TRBJ1-2	TGTGCCAGCAGGAGTACAGCAGGTCATAAGGATGGCTACACCTTC	CASRSTAGHKDGYTF
TRBD1	TRBV7-2	NA	TRBJ1-4	TGTGCCAGCAGCCCCGGGACAGGGACTGAAAAACTGTTTTTT	CASSPGTGTEKLFF
NA	TRBV4-2	NA	TRBJ2-1	TGTGCCAGCAGCCAAGTTTGGACAGAGACCTACAATGAGCAGTTCTTC	CASSQVWTETYNEQFF
TRBD2	TRBV7-9	NA	TRBJ2-1	TGTGCCAGCAGCCTCGGGACTAGCGGGGGGTACAATGAGCAGTTCTTC	CASSLGTSGGYNEQFF
TRBD2	TRBV6-5	NA	TRBJ2-2	TGTGCCAGCAATCCCCTAGCGGGGGTAACCGGGGAGCTGTTTTTT	CASNPLAGVTGELFF
NA	TRBV5-1	NA	TRBJ1-3	TGCGCCAGCAGCCCAGGGCCTAACTCTGGAAACACCATATATTTT	CASSPGPNSGNTIYF
NA	TRBV30	NA	TRBJ1-1	TGTGCCTGGAGTTCCAGCGGAGGCACTGAAGCTTTCTTT	CAWSSSGGTEAFF
TRBD2	TRBV4-1	NA	TRBJ2-1	TGCGCCAGCAGCCAAGTTGATAGCGGGAGGGCCGATGAGCAGTTCTTC	CASSQVDSGRADEQFF